This TCR beta chain was captured by sequencing in a study of T cell changes during pregnancy in multiple sclerosis. Profiled with immunoSEQ multiplex PCR; TCRdb holds only in-frame clones, not every one. The data show some 67,000 clones, with around 90% seen just once and more than 1.2% held by the top ten. This CDR3 region has 14 residues. In germline, CDR1 is MGHRA, CDR2 YSYEKL. V was cut by 1 base and J by 4 bases, with 11 bases left in between. V usage is TRBV4-1 and J usage is TRBJ2-7; D unclear. The TCR originated in a female donor with multiple sclerosis, enrolled in a pregnancy study. This material consisted of peripheral blood, taken after pregnancy. CDR3 nucleotides: TGCGCCAGCAGCCAAGCCCCTCGAGGATACGAGCAGTACTTC. Protein: CASSQAPRGYEQYF.